This T cell receptor (beta chain) was sequenced in a study of T-cell memory formation after mild COVID-19. Germline trimming cut 3 bases from V and 2 bases from J; bases unmatched to any gene: 5. CDR3 size: 15 residues. Using its own MiXCR run on the 5' RACE reads, TCRdb lists one record per CDR3 protein. The sample includes a few hundred thousand distinct CDR3 sequences, approximately 19% seen only once; the top ten take approximately 21%. Specimen: PBMCs or a T cell subset sorted from them (not recorded which). The chain links TRBV12-3 or TRBV12-4 to TRBJ2-3, with TRBD2 matching over 7 bases. The receptor's source is a man aged 18 to 29 who had mild COVID-19 (a few samples of this study predate the infection). Cell type and time point are not known. This CDR3 reads CASSLRRGYTDTQYF. The CDR3, as DNA: TGTGCCAGCAGTTTGAGGCGGGGGTACACAGATACGCAGTATTTT.